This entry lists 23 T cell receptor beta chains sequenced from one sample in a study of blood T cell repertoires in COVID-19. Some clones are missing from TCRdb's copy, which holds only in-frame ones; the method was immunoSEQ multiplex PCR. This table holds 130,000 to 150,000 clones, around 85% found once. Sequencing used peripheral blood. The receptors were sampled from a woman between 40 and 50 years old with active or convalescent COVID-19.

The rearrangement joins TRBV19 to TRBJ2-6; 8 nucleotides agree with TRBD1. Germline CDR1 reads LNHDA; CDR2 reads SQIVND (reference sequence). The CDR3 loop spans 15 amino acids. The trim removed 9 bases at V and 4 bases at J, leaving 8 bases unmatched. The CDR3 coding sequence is TGTGCCAGCCTCCCAGGGGGCTCCGGGGCCAACGTCCTGACTTTC. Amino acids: CASLPGGSGANVLTF.

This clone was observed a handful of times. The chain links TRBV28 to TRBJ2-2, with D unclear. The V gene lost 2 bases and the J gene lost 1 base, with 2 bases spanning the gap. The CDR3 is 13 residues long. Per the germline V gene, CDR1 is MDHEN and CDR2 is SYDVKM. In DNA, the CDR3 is TGTGCCAGCAGTTTACAGAACACCGGGGAGCTGTTTTTT. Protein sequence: CASSLQNTGELFF. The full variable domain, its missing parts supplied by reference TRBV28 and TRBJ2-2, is DVKVTQSSRYLVKRTGEKVFLECVQDMDHENMFWYRQDPGLGLRLIYFSYDVKMKEKGDIPEGYSVSREKKERFSLILESASTNQTSMYLCASSLQNTGELFFGEGSRLTVL.

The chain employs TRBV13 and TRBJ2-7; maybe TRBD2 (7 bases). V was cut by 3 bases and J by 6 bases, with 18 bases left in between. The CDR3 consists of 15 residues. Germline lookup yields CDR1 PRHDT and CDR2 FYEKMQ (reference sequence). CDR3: CASSFGGGASFEQYF. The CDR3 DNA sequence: TGTGCCAGCAGCTTTGGTGGGGGGGCCTCGTTCGAGCAGTACTTC.

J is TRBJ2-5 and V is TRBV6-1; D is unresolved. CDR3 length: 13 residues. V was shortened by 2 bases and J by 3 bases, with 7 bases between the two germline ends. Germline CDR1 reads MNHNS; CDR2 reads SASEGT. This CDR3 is CASSESLKETQYF. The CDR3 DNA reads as TGTGCCAGCAGTGAAAGCCTAAAAGAGACCCAGTACTTC.

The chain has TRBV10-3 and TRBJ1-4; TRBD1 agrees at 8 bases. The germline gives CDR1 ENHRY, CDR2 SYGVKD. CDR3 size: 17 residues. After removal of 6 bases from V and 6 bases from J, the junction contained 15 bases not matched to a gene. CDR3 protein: CAIRDPDRELIYEKLFF. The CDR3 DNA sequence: TGTGCCATCAGGGACCCGGACAGGGAGTTAATTTATGAAAAACTGTTTTTT.

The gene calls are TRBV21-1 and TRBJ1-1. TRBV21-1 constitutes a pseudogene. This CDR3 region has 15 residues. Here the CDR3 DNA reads TGTGCCCAACGTACTGCTTTTGAAAAGTGGACTGAAGCTTTCTTT. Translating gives CAQRTAFEKWTEAFF.

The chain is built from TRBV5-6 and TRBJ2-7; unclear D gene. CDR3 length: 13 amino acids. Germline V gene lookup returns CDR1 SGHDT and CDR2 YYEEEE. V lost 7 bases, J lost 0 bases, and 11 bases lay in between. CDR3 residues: CASGLASSYEQYF. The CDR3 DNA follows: TGTGCCAGCGGGCTGGCGAGCTCCTACGAGCAGTACTTC.

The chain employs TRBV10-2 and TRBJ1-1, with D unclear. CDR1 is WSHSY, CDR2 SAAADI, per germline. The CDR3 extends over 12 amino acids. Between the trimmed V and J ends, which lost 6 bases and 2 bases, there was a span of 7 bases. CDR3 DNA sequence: TGCGCCAGCAGCGTGGCTAACACTGAAGCTTTCTTT. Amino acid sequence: CASSVANTEAFF.

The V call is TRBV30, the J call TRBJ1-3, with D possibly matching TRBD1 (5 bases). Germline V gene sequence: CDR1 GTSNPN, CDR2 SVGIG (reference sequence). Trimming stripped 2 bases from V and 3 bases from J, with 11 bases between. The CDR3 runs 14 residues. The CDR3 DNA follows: TGTGCCTGGAGTAACAGGCCAGGTGGAAACACCATATATTTT. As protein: CAWSNRPGGNTIYF. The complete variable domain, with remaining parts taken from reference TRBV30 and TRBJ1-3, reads SQTIHQWPATLVQPVGSPLSLECTVEGTSNPNLYWYRQAAGRGLQLLFYSVGIGQISSEVPQNLSASRPQDRQFILSSKKLLLSDSGFYLCAWSNRPGGNTIYFGEGSWLTVV.

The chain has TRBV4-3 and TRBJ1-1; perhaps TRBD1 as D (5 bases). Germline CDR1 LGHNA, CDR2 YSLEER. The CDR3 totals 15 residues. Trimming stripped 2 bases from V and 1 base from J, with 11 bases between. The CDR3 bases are TGCGCCAGCAGCCAACGGGGGGTAGGGAACACTGAAGCTTTCTTT. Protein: CASSQRGVGNTEAFF.

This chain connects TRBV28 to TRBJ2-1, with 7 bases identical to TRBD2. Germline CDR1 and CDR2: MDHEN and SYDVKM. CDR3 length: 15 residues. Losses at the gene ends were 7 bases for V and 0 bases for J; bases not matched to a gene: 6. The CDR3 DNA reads TGTGCCAGCAAAGGGCGGGGGAGCTCCTACAATGAGCAGTTCTTC. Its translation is CASKGRGSSYNEQFF.

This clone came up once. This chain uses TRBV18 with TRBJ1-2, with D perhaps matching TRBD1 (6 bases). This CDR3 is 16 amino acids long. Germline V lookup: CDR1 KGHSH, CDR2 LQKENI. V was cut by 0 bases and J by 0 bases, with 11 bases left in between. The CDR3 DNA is TGTGCCAGCTCACCACCGACAGGCTATGCTAACTATGGCTACACCTTC. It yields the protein CASSPPTGYANYGYTF.

The CDR3 here is CASSTMNTEAFF. As DNA, the CDR3 is TGTGCCAGCAGCACTATGAACACTGAAGCTTTCTTT. The V and J genes are TRBV28 and TRBJ1-1; D gene unclear. The CDR3 covers 12 residues. The germline gives CDR1 MDHEN, CDR2 SYDVKM. With 6 bases removed from V and 0 bases from J, the gap between germline ends came to 5 bases.

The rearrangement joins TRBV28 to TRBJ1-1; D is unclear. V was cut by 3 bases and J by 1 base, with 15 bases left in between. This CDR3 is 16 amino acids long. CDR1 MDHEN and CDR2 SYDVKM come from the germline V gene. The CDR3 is CASSFGEAQPNTEAFF. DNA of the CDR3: TGTGCCAGCAGTTTTGGGGAGGCCCAGCCGAACACTGAAGCTTTCTTT.

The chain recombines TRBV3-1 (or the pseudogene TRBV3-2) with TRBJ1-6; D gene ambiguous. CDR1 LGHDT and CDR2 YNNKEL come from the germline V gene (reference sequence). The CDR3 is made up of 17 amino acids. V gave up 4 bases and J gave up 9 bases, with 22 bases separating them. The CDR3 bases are TGTGCCAGCAGCCCCTATTACGAACAGAGGGAAGGTTCACCCCTCCACTTT. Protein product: CASSPYYEQREGSPLHF.

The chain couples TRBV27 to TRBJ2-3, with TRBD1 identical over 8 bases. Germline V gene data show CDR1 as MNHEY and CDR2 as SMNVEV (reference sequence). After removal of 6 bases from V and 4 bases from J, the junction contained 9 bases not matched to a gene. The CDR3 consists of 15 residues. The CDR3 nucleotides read TGTGCCAGCAGGTCAGGACAGGGAGCGGCAGATACGCAGTATTTT. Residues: CASRSGQGAADTQYF.

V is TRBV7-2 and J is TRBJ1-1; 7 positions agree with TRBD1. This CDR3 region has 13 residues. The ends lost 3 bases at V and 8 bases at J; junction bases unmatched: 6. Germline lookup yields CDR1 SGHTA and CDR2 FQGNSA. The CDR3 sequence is CASSFAPDREAFF. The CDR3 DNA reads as TGTGCCAGCAGCTTTGCCCCGGACAGGGAAGCTTTCTTT.

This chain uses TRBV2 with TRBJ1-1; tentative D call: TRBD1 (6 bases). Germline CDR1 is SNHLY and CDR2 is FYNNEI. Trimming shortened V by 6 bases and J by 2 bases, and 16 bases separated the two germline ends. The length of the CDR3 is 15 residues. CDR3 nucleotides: TGTGCCAGCAGAAAGTTAGGGGGGGTAAACACTGAAGCTTTCTTT. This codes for CASRKLGGVNTEAFF. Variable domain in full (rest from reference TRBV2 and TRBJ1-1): EPEVTQTPSHQVTQMGQEVILRCVPISNHLYFYWYRQILGQKVEFLVSFYNNEISEKSEIFDDQFSVERPDGSNFTLKIRSTKLEDSAMYFCASRKLGGVNTEAFFGQGTRLTVV.

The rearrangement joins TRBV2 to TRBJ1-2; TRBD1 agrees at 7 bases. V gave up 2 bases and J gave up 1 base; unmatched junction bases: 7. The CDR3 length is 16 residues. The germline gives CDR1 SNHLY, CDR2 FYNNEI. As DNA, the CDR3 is TGTGCCAGCAGTGAACCTCCGGGACAGATTAACTATGGCTACACCTTC. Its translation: CASSEPPGQINYGYTF.

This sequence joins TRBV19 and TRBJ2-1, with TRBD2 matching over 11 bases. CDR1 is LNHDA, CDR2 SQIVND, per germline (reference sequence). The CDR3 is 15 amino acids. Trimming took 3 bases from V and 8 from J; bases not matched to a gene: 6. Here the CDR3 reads CASSILAGGRHEQFF. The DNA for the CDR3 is TGTGCCAGTAGTATCCTAGCGGGAGGAAGGCATGAGCAGTTCTTC.

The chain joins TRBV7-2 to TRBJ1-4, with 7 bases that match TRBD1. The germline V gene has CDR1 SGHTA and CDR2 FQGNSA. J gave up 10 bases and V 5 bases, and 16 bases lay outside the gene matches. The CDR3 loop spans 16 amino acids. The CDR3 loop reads CASSASGYRGDRKLFF. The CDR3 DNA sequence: TGTGCCAGCAGCGCGAGCGGGTACAGGGGCGATCGAAAACTGTTTTTT.

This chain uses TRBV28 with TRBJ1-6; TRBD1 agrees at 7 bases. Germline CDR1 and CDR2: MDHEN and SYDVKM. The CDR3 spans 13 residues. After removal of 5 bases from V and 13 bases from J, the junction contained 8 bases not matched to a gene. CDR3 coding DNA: TGTGCCAGCAGTCGGGGGGGACAGTTGCCCCTCCACTTT. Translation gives CASSRGGQLPLHF.

DNA of the CDR3: TGTGCCACCACCAGCCGGGACAGGCAAAACTACGAGCAGTACTTC. It is translated as CATTSRDRQNYEQYF. This chain uses TRBV6-6 with TRBJ2-7; 8 bases fit TRBD1. The length of the CDR3 is 15 residues. The V segment lost 10 bases and the J segment 3 bases; nucleotides outside the gene matches: 14. CDR1 MNHNY and CDR2 SVGAGI come from the germline V gene (reference sequence).